This record looks at one T cell receptor (beta chain) sequence and its context. Its specificity is not known. The CDR3 runs 17 residues. V dropped 5 bases and J dropped 5; count of bases not matched to a gene: 8. Looked up from germline, CDR1 is SGHAT and CDR2 is FQNNGV. These data originate in a study of PD-1 blockade in classical Hodgkin lymphoma. General study results and limits: The drivers behind the repertoire differences, possibly disease activity or prior therapy, remain undefined. Diminished baseline TCR diversity has been reported in newly diagnosed patients relative to healthy donors. The CD4+ diversity rise by C4D1 was clearest in complete responders.

Brentuximab vedotin exposure varied among the patients, all of whom had relapsed after autologous stem cell transplantation. This table comes from immunoSEQ multiplex PCR, and its TCRdb copy is limited to in-frame clones, with some not included. In the table there are about 5,900 clones, roughly 84% of which are singletons. The clonotype was recovered from a human donor with classical Hodgkin lymphoma. The chain is built from TRBV11-2 and TRBJ2-2; 13 bases match TRBD2. Specimen: peripheral blood mononuclear cells (PBMCs), collected before the second cycle of nivolumab. The CDR3 DNA follows: TGTGCCAGCAGCCTCCGTCGACTAGCGGGAGGTACCGGGGAGCTGTTTTTT. It encodes CASSLRRLAGGTGELFF.